The 5 T cell receptor beta chains given below trace back to one sample, sequenced in a study of beta chain features in type 1 diabetes. What was sequenced were expressed TCRB transcripts, since all of the isolated RNA had been reverse transcribed. Assay used: immunoSEQ multiplex PCR; TCRdb lists only in-frame clones, some missing. The profile shows about 290,000 clones, under 8.5% of them singletons. What was sequenced was central memory CD4+ T cells from blood. Every receptor here comes from a woman aged 18-29 years in good health.

Only a few counts were recorded for this clone. This rearrangement joins TRBV10-3 to TRBJ1-5; TRBD1 might be the D (6 bases). The ends were cut back, 10 bases at V and 6 bases at J, with 19 bases in the middle. CDR3 length: 14 residues. Germline V CDR1 and CDR2: ENHRY, SYGVKD. In DNA form, the CDR3 reads TGTGCCACCCTGAGAGAGGGGGACGGTCAGCCCCAGCATTTT. As protein: CATLREGDGQPQHF.

This clone was observed a few times. The chain carries TRBV27 and TRBJ2-7; D tentatively reads TRBD1 or TRBD2 (6 bases each). Germline assignment: CDR1 MNHEY and CDR2 SMNVEV (reference sequence). CDR3 length equals 16 residues. Deletions cut 5 bases from V and 4 bases from J, with 21 bases between. The CDR3 sequence: CASSPRLGGLGYEQYF. CDR3 in DNA: TGTGCCAGCAGTCCCCGCCTCGGGGGCTTAGGTTACGAGCAGTACTTC.

This clone was observed a handful of times. Distinct nucleotide sequences in the sample also encode this CDR3. J is TRBJ2-5 and V is TRBV18, with TRBD2 matching 12 bases. V shed 6 bases and J 4 bases; nucleotides not matched to a gene: 6. The CDR3 runs 15 residues. Germline CDR1 is KGHSH and CDR2 is LQKENI. Written as DNA, the CDR3 is TGTGCCAGCTCCCCAGGACTAGCGGGGCGAGAGACCCAGTACTTC. Translated, it gives CASSPGLAGRETQYF.

This rearrangement joins TRBV7-8 to TRBJ2-3; 8 positions agree with TRBD1. The CDR3 contains 15 residues. V dropped 2 bases and J dropped 5; count of bases not matched to a gene: 6. Per the germline V gene, CDR1 is SGHVS and CDR2 is FQNEAQ. The CDR3 region is CASSLFGQGLDTQYF. In DNA form, the CDR3 reads TGTGCCAGCAGCTTATTTGGACAGGGTTTAGATACGCAGTATTTT.

This clone was detected a few times. This chain connects TRBV7-2 to TRBJ2-1; maybe TRBD1 (5 bases). Trimming stripped 5 bases from V and 5 bases from J, with 16 bases between. The CDR3 totals 15 residues. CDR1 is SGHTA, CDR2 FQGNSA, per germline. The CDR3 DNA follows: TGTGCCAGCAGCCGGCAGGGTGTAAGAGACAATGAGCAGTTCTTC. This codes for CASSRQGVRDNEQFF.